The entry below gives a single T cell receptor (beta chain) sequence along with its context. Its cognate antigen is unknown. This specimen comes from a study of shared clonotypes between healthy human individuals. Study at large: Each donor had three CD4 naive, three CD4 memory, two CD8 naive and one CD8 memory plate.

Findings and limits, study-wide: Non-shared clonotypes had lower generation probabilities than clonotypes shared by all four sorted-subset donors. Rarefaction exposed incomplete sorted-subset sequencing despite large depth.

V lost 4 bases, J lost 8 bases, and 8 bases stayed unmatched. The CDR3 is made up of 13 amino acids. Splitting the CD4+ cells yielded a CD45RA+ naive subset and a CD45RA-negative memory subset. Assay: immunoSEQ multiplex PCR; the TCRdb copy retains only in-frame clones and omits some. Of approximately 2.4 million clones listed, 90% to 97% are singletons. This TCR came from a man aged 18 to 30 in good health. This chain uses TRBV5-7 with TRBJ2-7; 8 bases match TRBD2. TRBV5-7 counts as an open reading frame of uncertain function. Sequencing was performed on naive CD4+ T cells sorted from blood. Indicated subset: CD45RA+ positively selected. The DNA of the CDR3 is TGTGCCAGCAGCGCGGGAGGCTGGCCTCAGCAGTACTTC. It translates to CASSAGGWPQQYF.